The sequence of this T cell receptor beta chain was determined in a study of early T cells in non-severe SARS-CoV-2 infection. Study information: With bulk RNA from unsorted whole blood as input, sequencing yielded unpaired chains.

This clonotype was seen repeatedly, ten times or more. What it binds is unknown. Researchers attached unique molecular identifiers to individual cDNA molecules. TCRdb re-analysed the 5' RACE reads in MiXCR, keeping a single row per CDR3 protein. The table has tens of thousands of distinct CDR3 sequences, about an eighth seen once. The CDR3 is 11 amino acids. V was cut by 2 bases and J by 7 bases, with 6 bases left in between. CDR1 LGHDT and CDR2 YNNKEL come from the germline V gene (reference sequence). General observations from the study: CD4 and private specificities were missed by VDJdb matching, which favored anti-spike CD8 responses.

Here the sequenced sample was whole blood, taken at baseline. This TCR was sampled from an adult who was a healthcare worker with PCR-confirmed SARS-CoV-2 infection or an uninfected control (not recorded which). V usage is TRBV3-1 and J usage is TRBJ2-7; D is undetermined. This CDR3 reads CASSQLGEQYF. The CDR3 DNA reads TGTGCCAGCAGCCAATTGGGGGAGCAGTACTTC.